One and the same sample provided the 5 T cell receptor beta chains below, sequenced in a study of PD-1 blockade in classical Hodgkin lymphoma. Sequencing used immunoSEQ multiplex PCR; TCRdb keeps in-frame clones, though not all of them. Altogether 14,000 or so clones are present, 80% to 90% being singletons, with the ten largest covering 20% to 25%. No patient escaped relapse after autologous stem cell transplantation, and brentuximab vedotin exposure varied. Sequences were derived from peripheral blood mononuclear cells (PBMCs), sampled at baseline. These receptors were taken from a human donor with classical Hodgkin lymphoma.

The rearrangement uses TRBV2 and TRBJ1-2; possible D gene TRBD1, 6 bases. The CDR3 is 15 amino acids. Per germline, CDR1 SNHLY and CDR2 FYNNEI. V was cut by 4 bases and J by 8 bases, with 20 bases left in between. The CDR3 region is CASSGEAPTGRGYTF. In DNA form, the CDR3 reads TGTGCCAGCAGTGGGGAGGCCCCCACAGGGAGGGGCTACACCTTC. The full variable domain, completed using reference TRBV2 and TRBJ1-2, is EPEVTQTPSHQVTQMGQEVILRCVPISNHLYFYWYRQILGQKVEFLVSFYNNEISEKSEIFDDQFSVERPDGSNFTLKIRSTKLEDSAMYFCASSGEAPTGRGYTFGSGTRLTVV.

This chain uses TRBV9 with TRBJ2-3; D possibly corresponds to TRBD1 (6 bases). V dropped 0 bases and J dropped 6 bases, with 17 bases sitting between them. Germline V gene data show CDR1 as SGDLS and CDR2 as YYNGEE. The CDR3 runs 16 residues. The CDR3 coding sequence is TGTGCCAGCAGCGTAGAGCCAGGGGCGAGGAGGGATACGCAGTATTTT. Translation gives CASSVEPGARRDTQYF.

V usage is TRBV9 and J usage is TRBJ2-3, with TRBD2 matching over 7 bases. J gave up 0 bases and V 2 bases, and 3 bases lay outside the gene matches. Germline V gene sequence: CDR1 SGDLS, CDR2 YYNGEE. The CDR3 is 15 residues long. CDR3 sequence: CASSVGGGSTDTQYF. CDR3 nucleotides: TGTGCCAGCAGCGTTGGCGGGGGAAGCACAGATACGCAGTATTTT.

The rearrangement joins TRBV14 to TRBJ2-7, with a weak D call TRBD1 (5 bases). The CDR3 extends over 16 amino acids. The V gene lost 2 bases and the J gene lost 3 bases, with 17 bases spanning the gap. CDR1 is SGHDN and CDR2 is FVKESK in the germline V gene. CDR3 loop: CASSQTHRMELYEQYF. CDR3 sequence (DNA): TGTGCCAGCAGCCAAACCCACAGGATGGAACTCTACGAGCAGTACTTC.

The chain joins TRBV12-5 to TRBJ1-2; TRBD1 agrees at 8 bases. Germline V CDR1 and CDR2: LGHNT, FRNRAP. V shed 3 bases, J shed 8 bases, and the junction held 5 bases outside the gene matches. The CDR3 is 13 amino acids. The DNA of the CDR3 is TGTGCTAGTGGTTTCGACAGGGGACGGGGCTACACCTTC. Its translation is CASGFDRGRGYTF.